The 18 T cell receptor beta chains below all came from one sample that was sequenced in a study of graft-versus-host responses after intestinal transplantation. Tissue from the graft was processed to free its intraepithelial and lamina propria lymphocytes. Clones were sequenced by immunoSEQ multiplex PCR, and TCRdb holds only the in-frame ones, with some missing. The table records 16,000 or so clones, around 83% of them present only once. The specimen was ileum tissue, collected less than 600 days after intestinal transplantation. Receptors originate from a human patient who received an intestinal transplant, so some T cells may come from the graft donor.

The chain recombines TRBV4-1 with TRBJ2-7, with 11 bases matching TRBD2. V shed 3 bases, J shed 5 bases, and the junction held 6 bases outside the gene matches. Germline V CDR1 and CDR2: MGHRA, YSYEKL. This CDR3 has 15 residues. CDR3 bases: TGCGCCAGCAGCCATCGACTAGCGGGGATCAACGAGCAGTACTTC. Protein product: CASSHRLAGINEQYF.

The CDR3 coding sequence is TGTGCCAGTAGTATAGTGGCCCGGGGAACAGATACGCAGTATTTT. It encodes CASSIVARGTDTQYF. The chain is built from TRBV19 and TRBJ2-3; the D gene is possibly TRBD2 (5 bases). CDR1 and CDR2 from the germline V gene are LNHDA and SQIVND (reference sequence). V gave up 1 base and J gave up 3 bases, with 11 bases separating them. CDR3 length equals 15 residues.

The V call is TRBV9, the J call TRBJ2-5; 8 nucleotides match TRBD1. The CDR3 loop spans 16 amino acids. The V segment lost 4 bases and the J segment 4 bases; nucleotides outside the gene matches: 12. Germline lookup yields CDR1 SGDLS and CDR2 YYNGEE. CDR3 amino acids: CASSPLPDRALETQYF. The DNA of the CDR3 is TGTGCCAGCAGCCCCCTCCCGGACAGGGCATTAGAGACCCAGTACTTC.

This chain connects TRBV5-4 to TRBJ2-1, with TRBD2 matching over 8 bases. With 2 bases clipped from V and 7 bases from J, the junction kept 5 bases outside the gene matches. The CDR3 runs to 14 residues. CDR1 is SGHNT and CDR2 is YYREEE in the germline V gene (reference sequence). CDR3 nucleotide sequence: TGTGCCAGCAGCTTAATAGCGGGGAGGAATGAGCAGTTCTTC. Translation: CASSLIAGRNEQFF.

In this sample, this clone turned up once. J is TRBJ2-3 and V is TRBV19, with 7 nucleotides matching TRBD2. The CDR3 contains 14 residues. With 3 bases clipped from V and 3 bases from J, the junction kept 3 bases outside the gene matches. Germline values: CDR1 LNHDA, CDR2 SQIVND (reference sequence). DNA of the CDR3: TGTGCCAGTAGTATCCCTAGCGGTACAGATACGCAGTATTTT. It yields the protein CASSIPSGTDTQYF.

The chain recombines TRBV2 with TRBJ2-7, with 11 bases identical to TRBD2. Trimming at V came to 8 bases and at J to 3 bases, leaving 12 bases not matched to a gene. From germline, CDR1 is SNHLY and CDR2 FYNNEI. The CDR3 runs to 16 residues. CDR3 coding DNA: TGTGCCAGCGGGTCCTCACTGACTAGCGGGGACTACGAGCAGTACTTC. This translates into CASGSSLTSGDYEQYF.

The chain recombines TRBV7-4 with TRBJ1-2; D is possibly TRBD1 (6 bases). Trimming cost V 5 bases and J 2 bases, with 15 bases left between them. The CDR3 is made up of 15 amino acids. Per germline, CDR1 SGHVT and CDR2 SQSDAQ. CDR3 bases: TGTGCCAGCAGCCGCACCAGGACAGAAAACTATGGCTACACCTTC. Its protein product is CASSRTRTENYGYTF.

The chain uses TRBV27 and TRBJ1-2; D may be TRBD1 (6 bases). With 5 bases removed from V and 8 bases from J, the gap between germline ends came to 12 bases. The CDR3 length is 12 residues. Germline values: CDR1 MNHEY, CDR2 SMNVEV (reference sequence). CDR3 sequence reads: CASSLQGYGYTF. CDR3 in DNA: TGTGCCAGCAGTCTCCAGGGGTACGGCTACACCTTC.

This clone was observed a handful of times. V usage is TRBV5-1 and J usage is TRBJ2-1; D uncertain. Trimming removed 5 bases at V and 2 bases at J, with 11 bases between. This CDR3 has 14 amino acids. Germline CDR1 and CDR2: SGHRS and YFSETQ. CDR3 DNA: TGCGCCAGCAGTCCGACGGACGCCTACAATGAGCAGTTCTTC. It encodes CASSPTDAYNEQFF.

The chain is built from TRBV9 and TRBJ2-3, with D unclear. Looked up from germline, CDR1 is SGDLS and CDR2 is YYNGEE. Deletions cut 3 bases from V and 2 bases from J, with 4 bases between. CDR3 length equals 12 residues. DNA of the CDR3: TGTGCCAGCAGCGATGACACAGATACGCAGTATTTT. This codes for CASSDDTDTQYF.

Remarks on this clone: This CDR3 is also generated by other DNA sequences in the sample. This chain joins TRBV7-2 and TRBJ1-5, with D tentatively TRBD1 (6 bases). Trimming took off 3 bases at V and 9 bases at J, with 24 bases between the two ends. The CDR3 covers 17 residues. The germline gives CDR1 SGHTA, CDR2 FQGNSA. The DNA of the CDR3 is TGTGCCAGCAGCTTCAACCACAGGGCTAACTGGGGAGGGCCCCAGCATTTT. Protein product: CASSFNHRANWGGPQHF. Variable domain in full (rest from reference TRBV7-2 and TRBJ1-5): GAGVSQSPSNKVTEKGKDVELRCDPISGHTALYWYRQSLGQGLEFLIYFQGNSAPDKSGLPSDRFSAERTGGSVSTLTIQRTQQEDSAVYLCASSFNHRANWGGPQHFGDGTRLSIL.

J is TRBJ2-5 and V is TRBV11-2; D not resolved. The germline CDR1 and CDR2 sequences are SGHAT and FQNNGV. Trimming stripped 3 bases from V and 1 base from J, with 6 bases between. CDR3 size: 13 residues. The CDR3 DNA follows: TGTGCCAGCAGCTTTGGGCCCCAAGAGACCCAGTACTTC. Translation gives CASSFGPQETQYF.

The chain joins TRBV6-5 to TRBJ2-3; 8 nucleotides line up with TRBD2. The CDR3 contains 16 residues. Germline V gene sequence: CDR1 MNHEY, CDR2 SVGAGI. V dropped 0 bases and J dropped 5; count of bases not matched to a gene: 7. CDR3 residues: CASSYSGGGLGDTQYF. DNA for the CDR3: TGTGCCAGCAGTTACTCCGGGGGGGGCTTAGGAGATACGCAGTATTTT.

This clone was recorded a few times. This sequence joins TRBV6-5 and TRBJ2-3; TRBD2 matches 10 bases. V was pared by 0 bases and J by 4 bases, with 4 bases of the junction left unmatched. This CDR3 has 16 residues. Germline assignment: CDR1 MNHEY and CDR2 SVGAGI. The CDR3: CASSYSQAGGSDTQYF. The CDR3 DNA reads as TGTGCCAGCAGTTACTCCCAAGCGGGGGGGTCAGATACGCAGTATTTT.

J is TRBJ2-5 and V is TRBV5-4; D unresolved. CDR1 and CDR2 (germline): SGHNT, YYREEE (reference sequence). Trimming removed 2 bases at V and 2 bases at J, with 7 bases between. This CDR3 has 13 amino acids. The CDR3 here is CASSFPHQETQYF. The CDR3, as DNA: TGTGCCAGCAGCTTTCCTCATCAAGAGACCCAGTACTTC.

V gene TRBV6-5 combines with J gene TRBJ2-7, with no clear D. Deletions cut 2 bases from V and 0 bases from J, with 8 bases between. The CDR3 spans 14 residues. Germline lookup yields CDR1 MNHEY and CDR2 SVGAGI. CDR3 coding DNA: TGTGCCAGCAGTTACACAGAAAGCTCCTACGAGCAGTACTTC. Residues: CASSYTESSYEQYF.

This clone showed up just a few times. The chain has TRBV5-6 and TRBJ1-1, with 8 bases identical to TRBD1. There are 15 residues in the CDR3. CDR1 and CDR2 (germline): SGHDT, YYEEEE. The V gene end was trimmed by 2 bases and the J gene end by 6 bases; junction bases not matched to a gene: 9. The CDR3 nucleotides are TGTGCCAGCAGCTTTTTCGACAGGGGAAGCGCTGAAGCTTTCTTT. Its translation is CASSFFDRGSAEAFF.

This clone was recorded only once. The chain carries TRBV5-1 and TRBJ2-5, with TRBD1 identical over 9 bases. Germline-derived CDR1 and CDR2 are SGHRS and YFSETQ. After removal of 4 bases from V and 5 bases from J, the junction contained 12 bases not matched to a gene. The CDR3 runs 16 residues. This chain's CDR3 is CASSRGQGRIGETQYF. CDR3 nucleotides: TGCGCCAGCAGCCGCGGACAGGGGAGGATCGGGGAGACCCAGTACTTC.